This T cell receptor (beta chain) came from a study of early T cells in non-severe SARS-CoV-2 infection. About the research overall: Unsorted whole blood bulk RNA was sequenced, with unpaired chains.

The study, taken as a whole, reports: VDJdb matching favored anti-spike CD8 responses, missing private and CD4 specificities.

Attachment of unique molecular identifiers to individual cDNA molecules was performed. TCRdb redid the calling of the 5' RACE reads with MiXCR, one entry per CDR3 protein. The data contain about 61,000 distinct CDR3 sequences, around 12% of them seen just once; the ten biggest clones take up roughly 1.1%. This clonotype has only a few counts. Its antigen is as yet unknown. Sequencing was performed on whole blood, taken at baseline. The sequence was collected from an adult who was a healthcare worker with PCR-confirmed SARS-CoV-2 infection or an uninfected control (not recorded which). The donor label of this sample is uncertain.

The CDR3 loop is CASRPRGNSYNEQFF. The CDR3, as DNA: TGTGCCAGCAGACCGAGGGGGAACTCCTACAATGAGCAGTTCTTC. The chain joins TRBV11-1 to TRBJ2-1; tentatively, D is TRBD1 (6 bases). From germline, CDR1 is SGHAT and CDR2 FQDESV (reference sequence). V lost 6 bases to trimming and J lost 0 bases, with 12 bases between them. The CDR3 runs 15 residues.